Listed below are T cell receptor beta chains from one sample, sequenced in a study of T cells in Graves' hyperthyroidism and ophthalmopathy. Each CDR3 protein gets one entry after TCRdb re-called the multiplex PCR reads with MiXCR. Among 250,000 to 300,000 distinct CDR3 sequences listed, more than 15% were seen once. The sequenced material came from blood. These receptors originate from a woman in her fifties or sixties with Graves' ophthalmopathy. Both conserved end residues are part of each CDR3. The D gene is left open where the match is weak.

J gene: TRBJ1-1; D gene: .; V gene: TRBV5-1; CDR3 protein: CASSRDTEMNTEAFF
J gene: TRBJ1-4; D gene: .; V gene: TRBV5-1; CDR3 protein: CASSFSARADYEKLFF
J gene: TRBJ2-2; D gene: TRBD2; V gene: TRBV7-8; CDR3 protein: CASSTREGGAHTGELFF
J gene: TRBJ2-2; D gene: TRBD2; V gene: TRBV6-1; CDR3 protein: CASSPRGVGGRAGELFF
J gene: TRBJ1-3; D gene: .; V gene: TRBV4-2; CDR3 protein: CASSQQVSSGNTIYF
J gene: TRBJ2-7; D gene: .; V gene: TRBV7-9; CDR3 protein: CASSLGYRDNEQYF
J gene: TRBJ2-7; D gene: TRBD2; V gene: TRBV27; CDR3 protein: CASRASGPYEQYF
J gene: TRBJ2-5; D gene: TRBD1; V gene: TRBV4-3; CDR3 protein: CASSQGLGGQIQETQYF
J gene: TRBJ2-5; D gene: TRBD2; V gene: TRBV5-5; CDR3 protein: CASSPSVGGKETQYF
J gene: TRBJ2-2; D gene: .; V gene: TRBV6-5; CDR3 protein: CASSYFRATGELFF
J gene: TRBJ2-3; D gene: .; V gene: TRBV7-2; CDR3 protein: CASSRVADTQYF
J gene: TRBJ2-7; D gene: .; V gene: TRBV4-1; CDR3 protein: CASSQDPGVEQYF
J gene: TRBJ1-1; D gene: TRBD1; V gene: TRBV18; CDR3 protein: CASSRTGDTEAFF
J gene: TRBJ2-1; D gene: TRBD2; V gene: TRBV15; CDR3 protein: CATSRDFGLAGTPGYNEQFF
J gene: TRBJ2-3; D gene: TRBD1; V gene: TRBV6-1; CDR3 protein: CASTGTGGMLDTQYF
J gene: TRBJ2-1; D gene: .; V gene: TRBV5-6; CDR3 protein: CASSILIQRGHEQFF
J gene: TRBJ2-2; D gene: .; V gene: TRBV2; CDR3 protein: CASSEATNTGELFF
J gene: TRBJ2-7; D gene: .; V gene: TRBV20-1; CDR3 protein: CSARVAGAPYEQYF
J gene: TRBJ1-1; D gene: .; V gene: TRBV29-1; CDR3 protein: CSVGDSRWAGNTEAFF
J gene: TRBJ2-1; D gene: .; V gene: TRBV20-1; CDR3 protein: CSARVGRSSYNEQFF
J gene: TRBJ1-2; D gene: .; V gene: TRBV9; CDR3 protein: CASSRDPGGYGYTF
J gene: TRBJ1-2; D gene: .; V gene: TRBV11-2; CDR3 protein: CASSLGMNYGYTF
J gene: TRBJ2-1; D gene: TRBD2; V gene: TRBV20-1; CDR3 protein: CSARELARPYNEQFF
J gene: TRBJ2-5; D gene: .; V gene: TRBV6-6; CDR3 protein: CASSYLPLGNGEQETQYF
J gene: TRBJ1-1; D gene: .; V gene: TRBV7-9; CDR3 protein: CASSLVPGLEAFF
J gene: TRBJ2-7; D gene: .; V gene: TRBV7-6; CDR3 protein: CASSSPGIAYEQYF
J gene: TRBJ1-2; D gene: .; V gene: TRBV6-2/TRBV6-3; CDR3 protein: CASTKPGRIPNYGYTF
J gene: TRBJ1-4; D gene: TRBD1; V gene: TRBV4-3; CDR3 protein: CASSQADRGEKLFF
J gene: TRBJ2-7; D gene: .; V gene: TRBV6-1; CDR3 protein: CASTSEGYEQYF
J gene: TRBJ2-2; D gene: TRBD2; V gene: TRBV3-1; CDR3 protein: CASSQGLAANTGELFF